What follows are 5 T cell receptor beta chains derived from one specimen sequenced in a study of blood T cell repertoires in COVID-19. Libraries were prepared by immunoSEQ multiplex PCR; TCRdb keeps only in-frame clonotypes and omits some of them. The table includes fewer than 200,000 clones, roughly four fifths detected once. The sample was peripheral blood. All receptors come from a woman in her 70s with COVID-19, enrolled during active disease.

Worth noting for this clone: This specimen includes other DNA sequences encoding the same CDR3. This chain connects TRBV11-3 to TRBJ2-7, with 9 bases aligning to TRBD2. V trimming: 5 bases; J trimming: 0 bases; junction bases outside the gene matches: 2. The length of the CDR3 is 14 residues. Germline V CDR1 and CDR2: SGHNT, YENEEA. DNA of the CDR3: TGTGCCAGCAGCCCGACTAGCGGCTCCTACGAGCAGTACTTC. Encoded protein: CASSPTSGSYEQYF.

The chain is built from TRBV30 and TRBJ2-3; 13 nucleotides align to TRBD2. The CDR3 is 16 residues long. In germline, CDR1 is GTSNPN, CDR2 SVGIG (reference sequence). The CDR3 region has the DNA TGTGCTTCCAGCGGCGGACTAGCGGGAGCCACAGATACGCAGTATTTT. It encodes CASSGGLAGATDTQYF.

The J gene is TRBJ1-2, the V gene TRBV28, with a weak D call TRBD1 (5 bases). V lost 8 bases, J lost 4 bases, and 17 bases lay in between. Germline V gives CDR1 MDHEN, CDR2 SYDVKM. The CDR3 covers 14 residues. CDR3 nucleotides: TGTGCCAGCCGATCTCTACGACAGTCCTATGGCTACACCTTC. It is translated as CASRSLRQSYGYTF.

J is TRBJ1-5 and V is TRBV5-4; 7 bases are shared with TRBD1. Germline CDR1 is SGHNT and CDR2 is YYREEE (reference sequence). CDR3 length: 12 residues. The V gene end was trimmed by 2 bases and the J gene end by 12 bases; junction bases not matched to a gene: 5. CDR3 protein: CASSFGGGDQHF. CDR3 DNA sequence: TGTGCCAGCAGCTTTGGAGGGGGCGACCAGCATTTT.

The genes are TRBV3-1 (or the pseudogene TRBV3-2) and TRBJ1-5; possible D gene TRBD1, 6 bases. V lost 6 bases, J lost 1 base, and 10 bases lay in between. CDR3 size: 14 residues. Germline-derived CDR1 and CDR2 are LGHDT and YNNKEL (reference sequence). In DNA, the CDR3 is TGTGCCAGCAGTAACAGGGCCAGCAATCAGCCCCAGCATTTT. This translates into CASSNRASNQPQHF.